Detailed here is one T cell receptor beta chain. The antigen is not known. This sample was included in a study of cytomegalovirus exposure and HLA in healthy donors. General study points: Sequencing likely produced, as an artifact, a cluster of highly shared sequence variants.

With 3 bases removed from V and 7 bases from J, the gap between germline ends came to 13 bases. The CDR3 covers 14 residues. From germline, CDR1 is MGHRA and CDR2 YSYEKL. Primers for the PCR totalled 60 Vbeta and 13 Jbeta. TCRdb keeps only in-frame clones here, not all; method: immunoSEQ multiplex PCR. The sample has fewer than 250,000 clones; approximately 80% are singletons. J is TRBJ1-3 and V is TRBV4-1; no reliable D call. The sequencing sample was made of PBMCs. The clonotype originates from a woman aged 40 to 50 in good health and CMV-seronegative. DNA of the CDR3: TGCGCCAGCAGCCACCCAGGCTCCGAGAACACCATATATTTT. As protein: CASSHPGSENTIYF.